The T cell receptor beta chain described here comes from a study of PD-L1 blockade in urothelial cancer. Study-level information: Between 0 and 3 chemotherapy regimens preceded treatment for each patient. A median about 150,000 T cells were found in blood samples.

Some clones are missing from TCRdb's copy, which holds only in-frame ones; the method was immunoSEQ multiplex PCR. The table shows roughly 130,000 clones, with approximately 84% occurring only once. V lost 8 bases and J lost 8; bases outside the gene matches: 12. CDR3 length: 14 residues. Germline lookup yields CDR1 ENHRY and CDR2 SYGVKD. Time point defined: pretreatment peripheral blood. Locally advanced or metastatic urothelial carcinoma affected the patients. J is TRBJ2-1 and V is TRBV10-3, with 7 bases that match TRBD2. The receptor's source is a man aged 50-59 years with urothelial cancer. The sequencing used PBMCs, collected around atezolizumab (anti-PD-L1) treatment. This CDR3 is CAIAQAAGDDEQFF. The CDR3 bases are TGTGCCATCGCGCAGGCGGCGGGGGACGATGAGCAGTTCTTC.